The 28 T cell receptor beta chains below all came from one sample that was sequenced in a study of blood T cells in healthy people across ages. A J-beta primer mix and a sample-barcoded 5' primer were used in a second PCR of roughly 6 to 11 cycles. TCRdb re-called the 5' RACE reads with MiXCR, one entry per CDR3 protein. The sample carries more than 900,000 distinct CDR3 sequences, approximately 25% recorded once. In addition, the sample was reused for a study of T cells of mothers and their children.

Sequenced input: blood. The source is a girl aged 2 to 10 in good health.

The chain combines TRBV29-1 with TRBJ2-3; TRBD2 matches 8 bases. The CDR3 sequence is 13 residues long. Per the germline V gene, CDR1 is SQVTM and CDR2 is ANQGSEA. Losses at the gene ends were 6 bases for V and 4 bases for J; bases not matched to a gene: 6. The CDR3 protein is CSVQREMPDTQYF. CDR3 DNA sequence: TGCAGCGTGCAGCGGGAGATGCCAGATACGCAGTATTTT.

J is TRBJ2-6 and V is TRBV5-1, with D possibly being TRBD2 (6 bases). The CDR3 covers 15 residues. V lost 7 bases, J lost 4 bases, and 15 bases lay in between. Germline CDR1 is SGHRS and CDR2 is YFSETQ. The CDR3 region is CASGGGPVGANVLTF. Here the CDR3 DNA reads TGCGCCAGCGGGGGAGGACCAGTCGGGGCCAACGTCCTGACTTTC.

This chain joins TRBV20-1 and TRBJ2-5; 11 bases map to TRBD2. The J call may be mistaken, given a closer DNA end match to TRBJ2-7. This CDR3 is 13 amino acids long. From germline, CDR1 is DFQATT and CDR2 SNEGSKA (reference sequence). Here the CDR3 reads CSASGTSGYEQYF. DNA of the CDR3: TGCAGTGCTTCCGGGACTAGCGGCTACGAGCAGTACTTC.

CDR3 DNA sequence: TGTGCCAGCAGACCCCGGCGGGCGACCGCCTACGAGCAGTACTTC. Its protein is CASRPRRATAYEQYF. This chain connects TRBV5-6 to TRBJ2-7; a possible D gene is TRBD2 (5 bases). Germline V gene lookup returns CDR1 SGHDT and CDR2 YYEEEE. The length of the CDR3 is 15 residues. Trimming removed 5 bases at V and 2 bases at J, with 17 bases between. Using reference TRBV5-6 and TRBJ2-7 for the parts outside the CDR3, the full variable domain is DAGVTQSPTHLIKTRGQQVTLRCSPKSGHDTVSWYQQALGQGPQFIFQYYEEEERQRGNFPDRFSGHQFPNYSSELNVNALLLGDSALYLCASRPRRATAYEQYFGPGTRLTVT.

This clonotype was detected only a few times. The rearrangement joins TRBV28 to TRBJ1-2; no clear D gene. V was pared by 6 bases and J by 0 bases, with 8 bases between. This CDR3 is 13 amino acids long. The germline CDR1 and CDR2 sequences are MDHEN and SYDVKM. The CDR3 coding sequence is TGTGCCAGCAGAACGACTTCTAACTATGGCTACACCTTC. This sequence encodes CASRTTSNYGYTF.

The V call is TRBV7-2, the J call TRBJ2-7; possibly TRBD1 for D (6 bases). In germline, CDR1 is SGHTA, CDR2 FQGNSA. V was pared by 4 bases and J by 2 bases, with 12 bases between. This CDR3 has 14 amino acids. DNA for the CDR3: TGTGCCAGCAGCTCAACGAGGGGGACCTACGAGCAGTACTTC. It encodes CASSSTRGTYEQYF.

This clonotype was observed a handful of times. This rearrangement joins TRBV7-6 to TRBJ2-5, with 10 nucleotides matching TRBD2. With V trimmed by 4 bases and J by 5 bases, 10 bases remained unmatched. The CDR3 is 16 residues long. Germline assignment: CDR1 SGHVS and CDR2 FNYEAQ. As DNA, the CDR3 is TGTGCCAGCAGCTCGTTAGCGGGGGGACTAGGCGAGACCCAGTACTTC. Translated: CASSSLAGGLGETQYF.

V and J are TRBV20-1 and TRBJ2-7; a weak D match, TRBD2 (5 bases). V gave up 0 bases and J gave up 0 bases, with 12 bases separating them. Germline loops: CDR1 DFQATT, CDR2 SNEGSKA (reference sequence). This CDR3 has 15 amino acids. Written as DNA, the CDR3 is TGCAGTGCTAGAGATTTACACGGGATCTCCTACGAGCAGTACTTC. Translated, it gives CSARDLHGISYEQYF.

This chain joins TRBV14 and TRBJ2-3, with 7 positions matching TRBD1. V lost 4 bases, J lost 3 bases, and 10 bases stayed unmatched. The CDR3 spans 16 residues. Germline V gene data show CDR1 as SGHDN and CDR2 as FVKESK. CDR3 protein: CASSRRPGQLTDTQYF. CDR3 DNA sequence: TGTGCCAGCAGCCGCCGCCCGGGACAGCTTACAGATACGCAGTATTTT.

This clonotype was seen more than once but under ten times. The CDR3 DNA reads as TGTGCCAGCAGCTACAGGTTTAGCTCCTACGAGCAGTACTTC. Encoded protein: CASSYRFSSYEQYF. The rearrangement uses TRBV3-1 and TRBJ2-7; TRBD1 might be the D (5 bases). This CDR3 is built from 14 residues. V gave up 5 bases and J gave up 0 bases, with 11 bases separating them. Germline CDR1 LGHDT, CDR2 YNNKEL (reference sequence).

The genes are TRBV11-2 and TRBJ2-1; 14 nucleotides match TRBD2. CDR1 and CDR2 (germline): SGHAT, FQNNGV. V shed 10 bases, J shed 3 bases, and the junction held 5 bases outside the gene matches. There are 15 residues in the CDR3. The CDR3 bases are TGTGCCACCCGGACTAGCGGGAGGCGCTACAATGAGCAGTTCTTC. Amino acids: CATRTSGRRYNEQFF.

J is TRBJ2-1 and V is TRBV20-1; 14 bases are shared with TRBD2. The V gene's germline CDR1 is DFQATT and CDR2 SNEGSKA (reference sequence). V lost 6 bases and J lost 9; bases outside the gene matches: 13. This CDR3 comprises 16 residues. This CDR3 is CSAHPRGLAGGGEQFF. The DNA of the CDR3 is TGCAGTGCCCACCCCCGAGGACTAGCGGGGGGCGGTGAGCAGTTCTTC.

This clonotype was observed a handful of times. V is TRBV28 and J is TRBJ2-5; D is uncertain. Trimming removed 2 bases at V and 4 bases at J, with 8 bases between. The CDR3 extends over 13 amino acids. CDR1 is MDHEN, CDR2 SYDVKM, per germline. The CDR3 reads CASSLMYPETQYF. Written as DNA, the CDR3 is TGTGCCAGCAGTTTAATGTACCCAGAGACCCAGTACTTC.

The chain combines TRBV4-2 with TRBJ2-5; no reliable D call. With the DNA end fitting TRBJ2-7 better, the J assignment may be wrong. CDR3 length: 13 amino acids. The germline gives CDR1 LGHNA, CDR2 YNFKEQ. The CDR3: CASSQVEAYEQYF. The CDR3 coding sequence is TGTGCCAGCAGCCAAGTCGAAGCCTACGAGCAGTACTTC.

The rearrangement links TRBV7-2 to TRBJ1-6; D perhaps matches TRBD1 (6 bases). This CDR3 is 15 amino acids long. The germline V gene encodes CDR1 SGHTA and CDR2 FQGNSA. The V and J ends lost 4 bases and 8 bases respectively, with 15 bases between them. The CDR3 nucleotides are TGTGCCAGCAGCTCTGGACAGATATATGATTCACCCCTCCACTTT. This translates into CASSSGQIYDSPLHF.

The chain has TRBV20-1 and TRBJ2-3; D not certain. Germline V gene data show CDR1 as DFQATT and CDR2 as SNEGSKA (reference sequence). The CDR3 covers 14 residues. The V end lost 4 bases, the J end lost 5 bases, and 16 bases lay between the germline ends. CDR3 residues: CSATLSGAIDTQYF. In nucleotides, the CDR3 is TGCAGTGCTACCCTTTCCGGAGCCATAGATACGCAGTATTTT.

About this clonotype: The junction does not match germline at one end; this may be a read error. V usage is TRBV27 and J usage is TRBJ2-2, with TRBD2 matching over 10 bases. The germline V gene has CDR1 MNHEY and CDR2 SMNVEV (reference sequence). The CDR3 is made up of 14 amino acids. For the CDR3, the DNA is TGTGCCAGCAGACTAGCGGGGTACACCGGGGAGCTGGTTTTT. This encodes CASRLAGYTGELVF.

The chain couples TRBV20-1 to TRBJ2-5; a weak D match, TRBD1 (6 bases). In germline, CDR1 is DFQATT, CDR2 SNEGSKA (reference sequence). CDR3 length equals 14 residues. V gave up 0 bases and J gave up 5 bases, with 13 bases separating them. CDR3 in amino acids: CSARDGWGHETQYF. The CDR3 DNA is TGCAGTGCTAGAGATGGATGGGGACACGAGACCCAGTACTTC.

This clonotype was counted only a few times. The chain carries TRBV7-9 and TRBJ2-2; D is ambiguous. The CDR3 is 14 amino acids. CDR1 is SEHNR, CDR2 FQNEAQ, per germline (reference sequence). Trimming cost V 3 bases and J 3 bases, with 8 bases left between them. CDR3 nucleotide sequence: TGTGCCAGCAGCTTTAGGTCGGACACCGGGGAGCTGTTTTTT. Its translation is CASSFRSDTGELFF.

The genes are TRBV20-1 and TRBJ2-5; 7 bases are shared with TRBD2. Germline V lookup: CDR1 DFQATT, CDR2 SNEGSKA (reference sequence). This CDR3 contains 13 residues. V was clipped by 5 bases and J by 5 bases; unmatched bases: 8. CDR3 loop: CSAPRSGAETQYF. CDR3 in DNA: TGCAGTGCTCCCCGAAGCGGGGCGGAGACCCAGTACTTC.

This clonotype was detected a few times. The V and J genes are TRBV18 and TRBJ1-4, with D possibly being TRBD1 (6 bases). The CDR3 covers 14 residues. Trimming cost V 4 bases and J 5 bases, with 11 bases left between them. Germline CDR1 reads KGHSH; CDR2 reads LQKENI. The CDR3 loop reads CASSRDRSNEKLFF. The CDR3 DNA is TGTGCCAGCTCACGCGACAGGTCCAATGAAAAACTGTTTTTT.

V usage is TRBV20-1 and J usage is TRBJ1-1; D might be TRBD1 (5 bases). This CDR3 has 13 residues. Germline lookup yields CDR1 DFQATT and CDR2 SNEGSKA (reference sequence). The CDR3 loop is CSFRGAFNTEAFF. As DNA, the CDR3 is TGCAGCTTTAGGGGCGCGTTTAACACTGAAGCTTTCTTT.

The chain has TRBV4-3 and TRBJ2-7, with 7 bases fitting TRBD1. Germline-derived CDR1 and CDR2 are LGHNA and YSLEER. The CDR3 runs to 14 residues. The V gene end was trimmed by 4 bases and the J gene end by 4 bases; junction bases not matched to a gene: 7. The CDR3 DNA sequence: TGCGCCAGCAGCCTTGGAAAGACAGGGTACGAGCAGTACTTC. Translation gives CASSLGKTGYEQYF.

J is TRBJ2-5 and V is TRBV5-1; TRBD1 agrees at 10 bases. CDR3 length equals 15 residues. The V gene end was trimmed by 1 base and the J gene end by 3 bases; junction bases not matched to a gene: 3. Germline values: CDR1 SGHRS, CDR2 YFSETQ. DNA of the CDR3: TGCGCCAGCAGCTTGTTCGGGACAGGGGAAGAGACCCAGTACTTC. Encoded protein: CASSLFGTGEETQYF.

The genes are TRBV6-5 and TRBJ2-1; TRBD1 might be the D (5 bases). This CDR3 comprises 18 residues. V shed 2 bases and J shed 1 base, with 18 bases lying between them. Germline CDR1 is MNHEY and CDR2 is SVGAGI. The CDR3 nucleotides read TGTGCCAGCAGTTACCACCTGACAGACCTTCGTTCCTACAATGAGCAGTTCTTC. Translating gives CASSYHLTDLRSYNEQFF.

This chain uses TRBV10-3 with TRBJ1-5; D ambiguous. V lost 4 bases to trimming and J lost 1 base, with 11 bases between them. This CDR3 comprises 15 residues. CDR1 is ENHRY, CDR2 SYGVKD, per germline. The chain's CDR3 is CAISGEGRSNQPQHF. The CDR3 region has the DNA TGTGCCATCAGTGGGGAGGGCCGGAGCAATCAGCCCCAGCATTTT.

This clonotype was observed a handful of times. The chain joins TRBV7-2 to TRBJ2-2, with 11 bases lining up with TRBD2. The CDR3 runs to 15 residues. Germline CDR1 and CDR2: SGHTA and FQGNSA. Trimming removed 5 bases from V and 6 bases from J; junction bases left unmatched: 5. In DNA form, the CDR3 reads TGTGCCAGCAGCCTCAGACTAGCGGGGCCCGGGGAGCTGTTTTTT. This gives the protein CASSLRLAGPGELFF.

The CDR3 sequence: CSGRPDYADEQFF. In nucleotides, the CDR3 is TGCAGCGGCCGACCCGACTACGCCGATGAGCAGTTCTTC. This chain uses TRBV29-1 with TRBJ2-1, with D perhaps matching TRBD2 (5 bases). Germline V CDR1 and CDR2: SQVTM, ANQGSEA. V lost 7 bases to trimming and J lost 8 bases, with 18 bases between them. This CDR3 comprises 13 residues.